The 21 T cell receptor beta chains below all came from one sample that was sequenced in a study of tumor-infiltrating lymphocytes in localized non-small cell lung cancer. Produced via immunoSEQ multiplex PCR; TCRdb's table is partial and in-frame only. The sample lists 5,500 to 7,000 clones; just over 75% were seen once. Sequenced material: lung tumor tissue. The receptors shown here come from a human donor with non-small cell lung cancer.

The chain employs TRBV18 and TRBJ1-5; the match to TRBD1 covers 8 bases. Germline V gives CDR1 KGHSH, CDR2 LQKENI. The CDR3 is 14 residues long. V was clipped by 6 bases and J by 7 bases; unmatched bases: 8. The CDR3 sequence is CASSIGQGGQPQHF. For the CDR3, the DNA is TGTGCCAGCTCGATAGGACAGGGCGGACAGCCCCAGCATTTT. Full variable domain (outside the CDR3, taken from reference TRBV18 and TRBJ1-5): NAGVMQNPRHLVRRRGQEARLRCSPMKGHSHVYWYRQLPEEGLKFMVYLQKENIIDESGMPKERFSAEFPKEGPSILRIQQVVRGDSAAYFCASSIGQGGQPQHFGDGTRLSIL.

This chain connects TRBV10-3 to TRBJ1-1; the D gene is possibly TRBD1 (6 bases). The CDR3 covers 15 residues. Germline CDR1 and CDR2: ENHRY and SYGVKD. V lost 6 bases, J lost 1 base, and 15 bases lay in between. The DNA of the CDR3 is TGTGCCATCAGAAGGACAGAGCTGCCGAACACTGAAGCTTTCTTT. Its translation is CAIRRTELPNTEAFF.

A few counts support this clone. The genes are TRBV28 and TRBJ1-6, with 7 bases matching TRBD1. The germline V gene encodes CDR1 MDHEN and CDR2 SYDVKM. V was clipped by 6 bases and J by 4 bases; unmatched bases: 0. The CDR3 extends over 13 amino acids. The CDR3 spells CASRDRYNSPLHF. Written as DNA, the CDR3 is TGTGCCAGCAGGGACAGGTATAATTCACCCCTCCACTTT.

The V call is TRBV4-1, the J call TRBJ2-7; tentatively, D is TRBD2 (5 bases). Germline V CDR1 and CDR2: MGHRA, YSYEKL. V lost 0 bases and J lost 4, with 25 bases in between. This CDR3 contains 19 residues. Here the CDR3 reads CASSQDLGDYSGPTYEQYF. The CDR3 DNA follows: TGCGCCAGCAGCCAAGACCTCGGAGACTACTCCGGGCCAACGTACGAGCAGTACTTC.

This chain links TRBV5-1 with TRBJ1-5, with 7 bases aligning to TRBD1. The CDR3 sequence is 14 residues long. V was clipped by 0 bases and J by 6 bases; unmatched bases: 3. CDR1 and CDR2 (germline): SGHRS, YFSETQ. For the CDR3, the DNA is TGCGCCAGCAGCTTGGCGACAGGGCGTCAGCCCCAGCATTTT. Translated, it gives CASSLATGRQPQHF.

The chain couples TRBV28 to TRBJ2-1; 8 bases are a match to TRBD2. This CDR3 is 14 amino acids long. Germline V CDR1 and CDR2: MDHEN, SYDVKM. V was pared by 5 bases and J by 9 bases, with 9 bases of the junction left unmatched. The CDR3 spells CASSPVREGPEQFF. CDR3 in DNA: TGTGCCAGCAGTCCCGTCCGGGAGGGGCCTGAGCAGTTCTTC.

This chain joins TRBV19 and TRBJ2-1; 8 positions match TRBD2. Germline lookup yields CDR1 LNHDA and CDR2 SQIVND (reference sequence). The CDR3 runs to 16 residues. J lost 6 bases, V lost 6 bases, and 13 bases had no gene match. The CDR3 bases are TGTGCCAGTAGCATAAGGAGGGCGGGAGGACTCAATGAGCAGTTCTTC. Amino acid sequence: CASSIRRAGGLNEQFF.

This clone was seen only a few times. The genes are TRBV5-1 and TRBJ2-2; D ambiguous. V was cut by 4 bases and J by 2 bases, with 6 bases left in between. The CDR3 is made up of 13 amino acids. From germline, CDR1 is SGHRS and CDR2 YFSETQ. The CDR3 protein is CASSRSNTGELFF. Here the CDR3 DNA reads TGCGCCAGCAGCCGGTCCAACACCGGGGAGCTGTTTTTT.

This clone came up a few times. The V and J genes are TRBV7-3 and TRBJ2-1, with D tentatively TRBD2 (6 bases). Germline values: CDR1 SGHTA, CDR2 FQGTGA. CDR3 length equals 13 residues. V lost 4 bases, J lost 10 bases, and 14 bases lay in between. The CDR3 reads CASSWDSGREQFF. The CDR3 region has the DNA TGTGCCAGCAGCTGGGACTCAGGACGGGAGCAGTTCTTC. The full variable domain, its missing parts supplied by reference TRBV7-3 and TRBJ2-1, is GAGVSQTPSNKVTEKGKYVELRCDPISGHTALYWYRQSLGQGPEFLIYFQGTGAADDSGLPNDRFFAVRPEGSVSTLKIQRTERGDSAVYLCASSWDSGREQFFGPGTRLTVL.

The DNA of the CDR3 is TGTGCCAGCAGCTCTAGCGGGGGGGCAAATGAGCAGTTCTTC. It specifies CASSSSGGANEQFF. V usage is TRBV7-9 and J usage is TRBJ2-1; the match to TRBD2 covers 12 bases. The CDR3 extends over 14 amino acids. Germline assignment: CDR1 SEHNR and CDR2 FQNEAQ (reference sequence). The V and J ends lost 4 bases and 7 bases, in that order; junction bases with no gene match: 2.

This chain joins TRBV7-3 and TRBJ2-6; no definite D call. CDR3 size: 14 residues. Germline CDR1 is SGHTA and CDR2 is FQGTGA. Trimming took 2 bases from V and 3 from J, leaving 5 bases between them. In DNA form, the CDR3 reads TGTGCCAGCAGCTTAGATGGTGGGGCCAACGTCCTGACTTTC. This translates into CASSLDGGANVLTF.

This chain connects TRBV6-6 to TRBJ2-3, with 7 bases identical to TRBD2. Germline-derived CDR1 and CDR2 are MNHNY and SVGAGI (reference sequence). V gave up 5 bases and J gave up 1 base; unmatched junction bases: 6. The CDR3 runs 15 residues. This CDR3 is CASSVLAGGTDTQYF. As DNA, the CDR3 is TGTGCCAGCAGTGTGTTAGCGGGCGGCACAGATACGCAGTATTTT.

A note on this clone: Germline and junction disagree at one end, which may indicate a read error. This chain uses TRBV10-3 with TRBJ2-2, with 8 bases matching TRBD1. The CDR3 covers 16 residues. CDR1 ENHRY and CDR2 SYGVKD come from the germline V gene. CDR3 loop: CATSDPGTGNTGELFF. As DNA, the CDR3 is TGTGCCACCAGTGACCCAGGGACAGGGAACACCGGGGAGCTGTTTTTT.

This chain joins TRBV15 and TRBJ1-5; TRBD1 is a possible D gene (5 bases). The length of the CDR3 is 15 residues. V was cut by 1 base and J by 5 bases, with 12 bases left in between. From germline, CDR1 is LNHNV and CDR2 YYDKDF (reference sequence). CDR3 DNA sequence: TGTGCCACCAGCAGAGGAGCGGGACTATATCAGCCCCAGCATTTT. Amino acid sequence: CATSRGAGLYQPQHF.

J is TRBJ1-1 and V is TRBV7-2; D is undetermined. Deletions cut 5 bases from V and 6 bases from J, with 19 bases between. Germline CDR1 SGHTA, CDR2 FQGNSA. This CDR3 has 15 amino acids. The CDR3 spells CASSQTSVGKPEAFF. CDR3 in DNA: TGTGCCAGCAGCCAAACTTCTGTGGGAAAACCTGAAGCTTTCTTT. Filled out from reference TRBV7-2 and TRBJ1-1, the complete variable domain reads GAGVSQSPSNKVTEKGKDVELRCDPISGHTALYWYRQSLGQGLEFLIYFQGNSAPDKSGLPSDRFSAERTGGSVSTLTIQRTQQEDSAVYLCASSQTSVGKPEAFFGQGTRLTVV.

The V and J genes are TRBV30 and TRBJ2-3, with D perhaps matching TRBD1 (6 bases). The germline CDR1 and CDR2 sequences are GTSNPN and SVGIG (reference sequence). With 0 bases removed from V and 0 bases from J, the gap between germline ends came to 13 bases. The CDR3 is 16 amino acids. Here the CDR3 reads CAWSVHLGGSTDTQYF. CDR3 sequence (DNA): TGTGCCTGGAGTGTCCACTTAGGGGGTAGCACAGATACGCAGTATTTT. Combining the CDR3 with reference TRBV30 and TRBJ2-3 gives the whole variable domain SQTIHQWPATLVQPVGSPLSLECTVEGTSNPNLYWYRQAAGRGLQLLFYSVGIGQISSEVPQNLSASRPQDRQFILSSKKLLLSDSGFYLCAWSVHLGGSTDTQYFGPGTRLTVL.

This clone was found once. The chain uses TRBV6-6 and TRBJ1-1; 7 positions match TRBD1. The CDR3 runs 12 residues. V dropped 5 bases and J dropped 5; count of bases not matched to a gene: 2. Germline V gene lookup returns CDR1 MNHNY and CDR2 SVGAGI (reference sequence). This chain's CDR3 is CASSDRVTEAFF. In DNA form, the CDR3 reads TGTGCCAGCAGTGACAGGGTTACTGAAGCTTTCTTT.

The chain recombines TRBV27 with TRBJ2-7; 7 bases map to TRBD2. Germline CDR1 MNHEY, CDR2 SMNVEV (reference sequence). The junction had 5 bases not matched to a gene; V was cut back by 5 bases and J by 7 bases. CDR3 length equals 12 residues. For the CDR3, the DNA is TGTGCCAGCAGTCTGATGGGGGGGGAGCAGTACTTC. Encoded protein: CASSLMGGEQYF.

This clone was seen only once. The genes are TRBV6-5 and TRBJ2-7; TRBD2 matches at 8 bases. Germline V gene data show CDR1 as MNHEY and CDR2 as SVGAGI. CDR3 length: 13 amino acids. Unmatched junction bases numbered 9, after V lost 10 bases and J lost 4 bases. CDR3 protein: CATRRGGAYEQYF. The CDR3 DNA follows: TGTGCCACCAGACGGGGGGGCGCATACGAGCAGTACTTC.

This chain uses TRBV21-1 with TRBJ1-2; TRBD1 is the table's D call, not checked against the DNA. TRBV21-1 counts as a pseudogene. The CDR3 is 17 residues long. CDR3 protein: CASSKSHWAGVDYGYTF. The CDR3, as DNA: TGTGCCAGCAGCAAAAGCCATTGGGCAGGGGTCGACTATGGCTACACCTTC.

V usage is TRBV7-8 and J usage is TRBJ2-3; 7 bases match TRBD2. Germline assignment: CDR1 SGHVS and CDR2 FQNEAQ. V trimming: 6 bases; J trimming: 0 bases; junction bases outside the gene matches: 12. The length of the CDR3 is 17 residues. Written as DNA, the CDR3 is TGTGCCAGCAGTAAAGGGAGGATTAGCGGGAGCACAGATACGCAGTATTTT. Translation gives CASSKGRISGSTDTQYF.